What follows is one T cell receptor (beta chain) and its context. The antigen remains undetermined. As the template, RNA transcripts were used to amplify TCR beta CDR3 regions. RT-PCR in the first round used HTBI primers; a second-round multiplex PCR followed. TCRdb recomputed calls from the multiplex PCR reads with MiXCR, one row per CDR3 protein. In the table there are around 670,000 distinct CDR3 sequences, 40% of which are singletons. These data come from a study of Graves' ophthalmopathy and Graves' hyperthyroidism. Study as a whole: Pretreatment peripheral blood was obtained at initial diagnosis.

Overall study results and limits: Predictions made by the model for ophthalmopathy progression reached 65% to 71% sensitivity and about 72% specificity.

J was trimmed by 4 bases and V by 6 bases; bases with no gene match: 5. The CDR3 has 14 residues. Germline V gene data show CDR1 as MGHDK and CDR2 as SYGVNS. Patients with other autoimmune diseases, uncontrolled infections, pregnancy or lactation were excluded. Clinical symptoms and serum thyroxine were used for diagnosis; TRAb, thyroid ultrasound and orbital computed tomography were also relied on. This receptor was obtained from an adult man with Graves' ophthalmopathy. The chain joins TRBV25-1 to TRBJ2-5; TRBD1 matches 10 bases. Sequencing used peripheral blood. The CDR3 DNA follows: TGTGCCAGCAGAGGCGACAGGGGGCCAGAGACCCAGTACTTC. Its translation is CASRGDRGPETQYF.